This T cell receptor (beta chain) was retrieved from a study of shared clonotypes between healthy human individuals. Study-wide results and caveats: On the whole, naive subsets had larger estimated richness than memory subsets had. The study found about 5% of naive CD4 clonotypes shared across a handful of donors. Rarefaction analysis demonstrated incomplete sorted-subset sequencing notwithstanding large depth.

J lost 7 bases, V lost 5 bases, and 4 bases had no gene match. Germline lookup yields CDR1 MDHEN and CDR2 SYDVKM. CDR3 length: 12 amino acids. Profiling relied on immunoSEQ multiplex PCR, and the TCRdb table lists in-frame clones only, not all of them. The repertoire holds about 610,000 clones, with approximately 97% as singletons. Concerning this clone: Its antigen is currently unknown.

This chain links TRBV28 with TRBJ1-2; 7 positions agree with TRBD1. The specimen sequenced was naive CD4+ T cells sorted from blood. The subset here: CD45RA+ positively selected. The source is a young woman in good health. CDR3 protein: CASSHTGAGYTF. The CDR3 DNA follows: TGTGCCAGCAGTCATACAGGGGCTGGCTACACCTTC.